The 23 T cell receptor beta chains listed next were all sequenced from one sample in a study of CD8+ T cells in alopecia areata. The sequencing template was cDNA reverse transcribed from extracted RNA. Measured with immunoSEQ multiplex PCR; TCRdb has only the in-frame clones, and not every one. The data show approximately 180,000 clones, roughly 60% seen once. Sample treatment: oral pan-JAK inhibitor, 5-10 mg twice daily. This material consisted of CD4+ T cells sorted from blood, taken at week 24, from a patient treated with tofacitinib. The receptor source for this set is a human donor with alopecia areata.

V and J are TRBV4-3 and TRBJ1-4; weak D call: TRBD1 (6 bases). Trimming took 4 bases from V and 8 from J, leaving 17 bases between them. The length of the CDR3 is 15 residues. Germline V lookup: CDR1 LGHNA, CDR2 YSLEER. CDR3 sequence: CASSPGHRPTEKLFF. The CDR3 nucleotides are TGCGCCAGCAGCCCGGGACATAGGCCTACCGAAAAACTGTTTTTT.

This clone was counted only a few times. This rearrangement joins TRBV6-5 to TRBJ2-1; 12 bases match TRBD2. Germline V gives CDR1 MNHEY, CDR2 SVGAGI. The V and J ends lost 5 bases and 3 bases, in that order; junction bases with no gene match: 2. This CDR3 comprises 15 residues. CDR3: CASSKTSGGYNEQFF. CDR3 nucleotide sequence: TGTGCCAGCAGTAAGACTAGCGGGGGCTACAATGAGCAGTTCTTC.

This clone was seen a few times. V and J are TRBV5-1 and TRBJ2-5, with D unclear. The CDR3 runs to 11 residues. V was pared by 5 bases and J by 3 bases, with 5 bases between. The germline gives CDR1 SGHRS, CDR2 YFSETQ. The CDR3: CASSYKETQYF. The CDR3 nucleotides read TGCGCCAGCAGTTACAAAGAGACCCAGTACTTC.

This rearrangement joins TRBV6-1 to TRBJ1-2; D call uncertain. Germline V gives CDR1 MNHNS, CDR2 SASEGT. Trimming cost V 4 bases and J 7 bases, with 16 bases left between them. This CDR3 spans 14 amino acids. CDR3: CASSVTIGRGGYTF. For the CDR3, the DNA is TGTGCCAGCAGTGTTACTATAGGGCGCGGTGGCTACACCTTC.

CDR3 in DNA: TGTGCCAGCAACAGTAAGAGTCACATGAACACTGAAGCTTTCTTT. Translating it yields CASNSKSHMNTEAFF. This chain connects TRBV27 to TRBJ1-1, with D unresolved. Trimming left V 7 bases short and J 0 bases short, with 15 bases between. Germline V gene sequence: CDR1 MNHEY, CDR2 SMNVEV (reference sequence). The CDR3 runs 15 residues.

The J gene is TRBJ2-3, the V gene TRBV5-6; the match to TRBD1 covers 7 bases. The length of the CDR3 is 14 residues. The V gene end was trimmed by 1 base and the J gene end by 4 bases; junction bases not matched to a gene: 3. The germline V gene encodes CDR1 SGHDT and CDR2 YYEEEE. The CDR3 nucleotides read TGTGCCAGCAGCTTGAACCAGGGGGCAGATACGCAGTATTTT. This translates into CASSLNQGADTQYF.

This clone has only one observation. The rearrangement joins TRBV30 to TRBJ1-4, with 9 bases that match TRBD1. The germline CDR1 and CDR2 sequences are GTSNPN and SVGIG (reference sequence). There are 14 residues in the CDR3. The V segment lost 5 bases and the J segment 13 bases; nucleotides outside the gene matches: 14. The CDR3 DNA sequence: TGTGCCTGGGGAACCGGGACAGGGAAGCGTGCACTGTTTTTT. This sequence encodes CAWGTGTGKRALFF.

J is TRBJ1-5 and V is TRBV2, with D perhaps TRBD1 (5 bases). Germline CDR1 SNHLY, CDR2 FYNNEI. V was clipped by 8 bases and J by 1 base, with 18 bases between them. The CDR3 runs to 16 residues. DNA for the CDR3: TGTGCCAGCGCACCTAAACCAGGGTCCAGCAATCAGCCCCAGCATTTT. Its translation is CASAPKPGSSNQPQHF.

The chain carries TRBV30 and TRBJ2-5; TRBD2 agrees at 12 bases. Germline assignment: CDR1 GTSNPN and CDR2 SVGIG (reference sequence). This CDR3 spans 13 amino acids. V was pared by 5 bases and J by 5 bases, with 3 bases of the junction left unmatched. The CDR3 region has the DNA TGTGCCTGGGGACTAGCGGGGTCGGAGACCCAGTACTTC. Its protein product is CAWGLAGSETQYF.

Remarks on this clone: Its ends do not fully match the called genes, so a read error is possible. The chain couples TRBV18 to TRBJ2-6, with D unresolved. Germline V gene lookup returns CDR1 KGHSH and CDR2 LQKENI. This CDR3 has 19 residues. The CDR3 nucleotides are TGTGCCAGCTCACCAATTATAGGCCTGGCCCCCTCTGAGGCCAACGTCCTGACTTTC. This encodes CASSPIIGLAPSEANVLTF.

This clone was detected a few times. The chain carries TRBV5-4 and TRBJ2-7, with TRBD2 as a possible D gene (5 bases). The germline V gene has CDR1 SGHNT and CDR2 YYREEE (reference sequence). The CDR3 consists of 12 residues. V was trimmed by 2 bases and J by 6 bases, leaving 9 bases between them. For the CDR3, the DNA is TGTGCCAGCAGCTTCCGGGGAAGCGAGCAGTACTTC. Translation gives CASSFRGSEQYF.

With regard to this clone: Other nucleotide sequences from this sample produce the same CDR3. The genes are TRBV5-1 and TRBJ2-3; D possibly corresponds to TRBD2 (5 bases). From germline, CDR1 is SGHRS and CDR2 YFSETQ. Trimming stripped 0 bases from V and 3 bases from J, with 5 bases between. This CDR3 spans 13 amino acids. This chain's CDR3 is CASSLGGTDTQYF. CDR3 sequence (DNA): TGCGCCAGCAGCTTGGGAGGGACAGATACGCAGTATTTT.

About this clone itself: At the DNA level, this CDR3 is encoded by other sequences in the same sample as well. The chain joins TRBV30 to TRBJ1-2, with TRBD1 matching 8 bases. V was clipped by 1 base and J by 5 bases; unmatched bases: 0. The CDR3 covers 12 residues. The germline gives CDR1 GTSNPN, CDR2 SVGIG (reference sequence). In DNA form, the CDR3 reads TGTGCCTGGAGTGGACAGGGGTATGGCTACACCTTC. Translation: CAWSGQGYGYTF.

The chain links TRBV30 to TRBJ2-5; D ambiguous. The V gene lost 5 bases and the J gene lost 2 bases, with 12 bases spanning the gap. The CDR3 spans 13 residues. The germline V gene has CDR1 GTSNPN and CDR2 SVGIG (reference sequence). CDR3 in DNA: TGTGCCTGGGAGAAAGACATGCAAGAGACCCAGTACTTC. Residues: CAWEKDMQETQYF.

The chain uses TRBV4-3 and TRBJ2-3, with D hard to call. CDR1 LGHNA and CDR2 YSLEER come from the germline V gene. This CDR3 is 15 amino acids long. Trimming pared 0 bases from V and 4 bases from J, leaving 11 bases between. This CDR3 reads CASSQDWSSADTQYF. CDR3 nucleotides: TGCGCCAGCAGCCAAGATTGGAGCAGCGCAGATACGCAGTATTTT.

This chain joins TRBV2 and TRBJ1-1; D not certain. The CDR3 runs to 14 residues. In germline, CDR1 is SNHLY, CDR2 FYNNEI. Between the trimmed V and J ends, which lost 5 bases and 0 bases, there was a span of 10 bases. Written as DNA, the CDR3 is TGTGCCAGCAGTCAACGGGTCATGAACACTGAAGCTTTCTTT. Its protein product is CASSQRVMNTEAFF.

This clone was seen just once. Written as DNA, the CDR3 is TGTGCCAGCAGCTTAGCCGGGACAAGCCAAGAGACCCAGTACTTC. Protein sequence: CASSLAGTSQETQYF. The chain carries TRBV7-2 and TRBJ2-5; D is possibly TRBD1 (6 bases). V was pared by 0 bases and J by 1 base, with 9 bases between. CDR3 length equals 15 residues. The germline V gene has CDR1 SGHTA and CDR2 FQGNSA.

The chain couples TRBV7-2 to TRBJ2-2, with 9 bases fitting TRBD1. CDR1 is SGHTA, CDR2 FQGNSA, per germline. CDR3 size: 15 residues. After removal of 4 bases from V and 3 bases from J, the junction contained 3 bases not matched to a gene. The CDR3 nucleotides are TGTGCCAGCAGCTACAGGGGGCGACACACCGGGGAGCTGTTTTTT. It yields the protein CASSYRGRHTGELFF.

This sequence joins TRBV29-1 and TRBJ1-1, with D unclear. Per germline, CDR1 SQVTM and CDR2 ANQGSEA. The length of the CDR3 is 15 residues. The V end was cut by 0 bases, the J end by 1 base, with 12 bases between. CDR3 in amino acids: CSVEDLRTGNTEAFF. The CDR3 DNA reads TGCAGCGTTGAAGATCTCCGGACTGGGAACACTGAAGCTTTCTTT.

The chain links TRBV2 to TRBJ1-2; D might be TRBD1 (6 bases). Germline assignment: CDR1 SNHLY and CDR2 FYNNEI. Trimming cost V 7 bases and J 4 bases, with 16 bases left between them. The length of the CDR3 is 14 residues. The CDR3 region is CASKLRTDGYGYTF. The CDR3 DNA sequence: TGTGCCAGCAAATTGCGGACAGACGGCTATGGCTACACCTTC.

The chain uses TRBV5-1 and TRBJ2-3; no clear D. The CDR3 sequence is 12 residues long. Germline CDR1 is SGHRS and CDR2 is YFSETQ. Deletions cut 4 bases from V and 7 bases from J, with 10 bases between. The CDR3 here is CASSDRVNTQYF. CDR3 nucleotides: TGCGCCAGCAGCGATCGGGTAAATACGCAGTATTTT.

V gene TRBV2 combines with J gene TRBJ1-4; a possible D gene is TRBD1 (5 bases). Germline CDR1 and CDR2: SNHLY and FYNNEI. The CDR3 runs 13 residues. V was shortened by 6 bases and J by 4 bases, with 9 bases between the two germline ends. Here the CDR3 reads CASRSGFNEKLFF. The CDR3 DNA is TGTGCCAGCAGGTCAGGGTTTAATGAAAAACTGTTTTTT.

This clone turned up a few times. V gene TRBV6-4 combines with J gene TRBJ2-6; the D is unclear. This CDR3 comprises 15 residues. Looked up from germline, CDR1 is MRHNA and CDR2 is SNTAGT. V lost 3 bases and J lost 0, with 6 bases in between. The CDR3: CASSDRASGANVLTF. CDR3 in DNA: TGTGCCAGCAGTGATCGTGCCTCTGGGGCCAACGTCCTGACTTTC.